These T cell receptor beta chains were read from a single sample in a study of Ad26.COV2.S vaccination and SARS-CoV-2 variants. Sequenced by immunoSEQ multiplex PCR; TCRdb stores in-frame clones only, minus some. This sample has about 680,000 clones, with 70% to 90% found just once. The sample was peripheral blood, taken in a trial of Ad26.COV2.S vaccine versus placebo. The receptor source for this set is a person aged 18-65 years who received the Ad26.COV2.S COVID-19 vaccine or a placebo. Both conserved end residues are trimmed from each CDR3. D genes are given only for firm matches.

v_gene: TRBV6-5
d_gene: -
len: 9
j_gene: TRBJ2-7
CDR3aa: ASRGTYEQY

v_gene: TRBV6-5
d_gene: -
len: 11
j_gene: TRBJ2-7
CDR3aa: ASSSESSYEQY

v_gene: TRBV19
d_gene: TRBD2
len: 14
j_gene: TRBJ2-5
CDR3aa: ASSISLAGGGETQY

v_gene: TRBV4-2
d_gene: -
len: 13
j_gene: TRBJ1-4
CDR3aa: ASSQVKDPNEKLF

v_gene: TRBV4-3
d_gene: -
len: 12
j_gene: TRBJ2-3
CDR3aa: ASSQRLRTDTQY

v_gene: TRBV6-1
d_gene: -
len: 12
j_gene: TRBJ1-1
CDR3aa: ASSEPGLGTEAF

v_gene: TRBV10-3
d_gene: -
len: 12
j_gene: TRBJ1-5
CDR3aa: AISDGLEGQPQH

v_gene: TRBV19
d_gene: -
len: 11
j_gene: TRBJ1-6
CDR3aa: ASSIGPNSPLH

v_gene: TRBV4-2
d_gene: -
len: 12
j_gene: TRBJ2-1
CDR3aa: ASSQLGSSREQF

v_gene: TRBV10-3
d_gene: -
len: 15
j_gene: TRBJ1-4
CDR3aa: AISEGRDLLTYEKLF

v_gene: TRBV15
d_gene: -
len: 15
j_gene: TRBJ2-7
CDR3aa: ATSRDRGRDFSYEQY

v_gene: TRBV24-1
d_gene: -
len: 12
j_gene: TRBJ2-1
CDR3aa: ATSDATVLNEQF

v_gene: TRBV15
d_gene: TRBD1
len: 16
j_gene: TRBJ2-3
CDR3aa: ATSEPGQVFFGTDTQY

v_gene: TRBV4-3
d_gene: -
len: 12
j_gene: TRBJ2-1
CDR3aa: ASSQHPTSDEQF

v_gene: TRBV20-1
d_gene: -
len: 11
j_gene: TRBJ1-2
CDR3aa: SASEGPNYGYT

v_gene: TRBV19
d_gene: TRBD1
len: 15
j_gene: TRBJ1-6
CDR3aa: ASSPRTGLSYNSPLH

v_gene: TRBV7-6
d_gene: TRBD2
len: 14
j_gene: TRBJ2-7
CDR3aa: ASSLGLAGGPYEQY

v_gene: TRBV19
d_gene: -
len: 13
j_gene: TRBJ1-3
CDR3aa: ASKTTGNSGNTIY

v_gene: TRBV7-9
d_gene: TRBD1
len: 13
j_gene: TRBJ1-2
CDR3aa: ASSLAGTGGYGYT

v_gene: TRBV7-2
d_gene: -
len: 11
j_gene: TRBJ1-1
CDR3aa: ASSFGMNTEAF

v_gene: TRBV5-1
d_gene: -
len: 12
j_gene: TRBJ2-5
CDR3aa: ASTLGSYQETQY

v_gene: TRBV5-4
d_gene: -
len: 11
j_gene: TRBJ1-1
CDR3aa: ASSFTGTTEAF

v_gene: TRBV4-3
d_gene: -
len: 15
j_gene: TRBJ1-2
CDR3aa: ASSQAGSGLANYGYT

v_gene: TRBV2
d_gene: -
len: 13
j_gene: TRBJ2-5
CDR3aa: ASRADTNRPETQY

v_gene: TRBV27
d_gene: -
len: 14
j_gene: TRBJ2-1
CDR3aa: ASSSLFVPSYNEQF

v_gene: TRBV19
d_gene: TRBD1
len: 13
j_gene: TRBJ2-3
CDR3aa: ASSRQGVSTDTQY

v_gene: TRBV6-1
d_gene: TRBD2
len: 14
j_gene: TRBJ2-5
CDR3aa: ASSEAGTSGVWTQY

v_gene: TRBV7-8
d_gene: -
len: 10
j_gene: TRBJ1-6
CDR3aa: ASSLYQSPLH

v_gene: TRBV30
d_gene: -
len: 13
j_gene: TRBJ1-6
CDR3aa: AWGPRGGLNSPLH

v_gene: TRBV24-1
d_gene: TRBD1
len: 13
j_gene: TRBJ2-5
CDR3aa: ATSVPKGQQETQY

v_gene: TRBV6-6
d_gene: -
len: 14
j_gene: TRBJ1-4
CDR3aa: ASNVGGRSLGEKLF

v_gene: TRBV9
d_gene: -
len: 13
j_gene: TRBJ2-1
CDR3aa: ASSPPGVSGNEQF

v_gene: TRBV2
d_gene: TRBD1
len: 12
j_gene: TRBJ1-1
CDR3aa: ASLWDSTNTEAF

v_gene: TRBV3-1/TRBV3-2
d_gene: TRBD1
len: 11
j_gene: TRBJ1-1
CDR3aa: ASSPQGAFMTF

v_gene: TRBV5-1
d_gene: TRBD2
len: 12
j_gene: TRBJ2-1
CDR3aa: ASSLGLAWDEQF

v_gene: TRBV7-3
d_gene: -
len: 10
j_gene: TRBJ2-3
CDR3aa: ASSRGRDTQY

v_gene: TRBV7-2
d_gene: -
len: 12
j_gene: TRBJ1-6
CDR3aa: ASSSQTHNSPLH

v_gene: TRBV30
d_gene: TRBD2
len: 11
j_gene: TRBJ2-3
CDR3aa: ASLSGGAGTQY

v_gene: TRBV30
d_gene: -
len: 10
j_gene: TRBJ2-7
CDR3aa: AYTRTVTTQY

v_gene: TRBV6-6
d_gene: -
len: 12
j_gene: TRBJ2-7
CDR3aa: ASSYTRGAYEQY

v_gene: TRBV19
d_gene: -
len: 11
j_gene: TRBJ2-5
CDR3aa: ASSLDGEETQY

v_gene: TRBV11-2
d_gene: -
len: 10
j_gene: TRBJ2-1
CDR3aa: ASSFRYNEQF

v_gene: TRBV3-1/TRBV3-2
d_gene: TRBD1
len: 11
j_gene: TRBJ2-7
CDR3aa: ASSRDSFYEQY

v_gene: TRBV15
d_gene: -
len: 14
j_gene: TRBJ1-5
CDR3aa: ATSRDRGFGNQPQH

v_gene: TRBV5-1
d_gene: TRBD1
len: 12
j_gene: TRBJ2-7
CDR3aa: ASGYRDRAYEQY

v_gene: TRBV19
d_gene: -
len: 11
j_gene: TRBJ1-1
CDR3aa: ASSLEGTTEAF

v_gene: TRBV5-5
d_gene: -
len: 13
j_gene: TRBJ2-7
CDR3aa: ASSLAPQAGYEQY

v_gene: TRBV21-1
d_gene: -
len: 12
j_gene: TRBJ2-7
CDR3aa: ASSKGATGDEQY

v_gene: TRBV5-5
d_gene: -
len: 13
j_gene: TRBJ2-3
CDR3aa: ASSKIAGRTDTQY

v_gene: TRBV30
d_gene: -
len: 12
j_gene: TRBJ2-1
CDR3aa: AWSVRGSVYEQF

v_gene: TRBV10-2
d_gene: -
len: 11
j_gene: TRBJ1-5
CDR3aa: ASSEYGNQPQH

v_gene: TRBV6-2/TRBV6-3
d_gene: -
len: 11
j_gene: TRBJ1-6
CDR3aa: ASSYIENSPLH

v_gene: TRBV6-5
d_gene: TRBD1
len: 13
j_gene: TRBJ1-2
CDR3aa: ASRSTRGQGDGYT